The 4 T cell receptor beta chains presented below share a single source sample, sequenced in a study of identical twins. TCRdb re-derived calls from the 5' RACE reads in MiXCR, one entry per CDR3 protein. The table records under 1 million distinct CDR3 sequences, 10% to 15% of them present only once. The same specimen was also included in a second study, on yellow fever vaccine responses in identical twins.

The source material was PBMCs. These receptors all come from a woman between 18 and 29 years old in good health.

Note on this clonotype: Germline and junction disagree at one end, which may indicate a read error. The chain carries TRBV4-1 and TRBJ2-5, with 14 nucleotides matching TRBD2. The CDR3 is 16 residues long. From germline, CDR1 is MGHRA and CDR2 YSYEKL. The CDR3 here is CTSSLGTSGRIETQYF. CDR3 DNA: TGCACCAGCAGCCTCGGGACTAGCGGGAGAATCGAGACCCAGTACTTC.

This clonotype was seen more than once but under ten times. The V call is TRBV5-1, the J call TRBJ2-6; D is unclear. Germline lookup yields CDR1 SGHRS and CDR2 YFSETQ. The length of the CDR3 is 15 residues. The V and J ends lost 4 bases and 2 bases respectively, with 10 bases between them. Written as DNA, the CDR3 is TGCGCCAGCAGCAAGTCCGAACCTGGGGCCAACGTCCTGACTTTC. Translating gives CASSKSEPGANVLTF.

The chain couples TRBV5-1 to TRBJ1-2; tentative D call: TRBD1 (5 bases). Per germline, CDR1 SGHRS and CDR2 YFSETQ. The CDR3 has 14 residues. The V end lost 3 bases, the J end lost 2 bases, and 11 bases lay between the germline ends. CDR3: CASSSPGRNYGYTF. The CDR3, as DNA: TGCGCCAGCAGCTCGCCGGGACGGAACTATGGCTACACCTTC. Full variable domain (rest looked up from reference TRBV5-1 and TRBJ1-2): KAGVTQTPRYLIKTRGQQVTLSCSPISGHRSVSWYQQTPGQGLQFLFEYFSETQRNKGNFPGRFSGRQFSNSRSEMNVSTLELGDSALYLCASSSPGRNYGYTFGSGTRLTVV.

This clonotype was seen a single time. The chain employs TRBV2 and TRBJ2-2, with 13 nucleotides matching TRBD2. Germline trimming cut 4 bases from V and 1 base from J; bases unmatched to any gene: 0. The germline CDR1 and CDR2 sequences are SNHLY and FYNNEI. The CDR3 totals 16 residues. CDR3 in amino acids: CASSGLAGGNTGELFF. DNA of the CDR3: TGTGCCAGCAGTGGACTAGCGGGGGGGAACACCGGGGAGCTGTTTTTT.